Below, 18 T cell receptor beta chains from the same sample are listed, as sequenced in a study of post-analysis software for immune sequencing data. The study's findings and limits: TRBV5-6, TRBV5-1 and TRBV20-1 were among 4 or 5 TRBV segments more frequent in patients than controls.

Unique molecular identifiers were built into the TCR beta cDNA libraries. TCRdb reprocessed the PCR reads with MiXCR, giving one entry per CDR3 protein. The sample lists approximately 570,000 distinct CDR3 sequences, about 40% occurring once. These TCRs are of unknown antigen specificity. Sequencing was done on a sample of blood. The source of these receptors is a girl under 18 with multiple sclerosis.

The V call is TRBV6-6, the J call TRBJ2-6, with TRBD1 identical over 9 bases. Germline CDR1 is MNHNY and CDR2 is SVGAGI (reference sequence). Unmatched junction bases numbered 6, after V lost 2 bases and J lost 4 bases. CDR3 length: 17 amino acids. The CDR3 spells CASSYPNRGLGANVLTF. Here the CDR3 DNA reads TGTGCCAGCAGTTACCCTAACAGGGGGCTCGGGGCCAACGTCCTGACTTTC.

This clonotype turned up a few times. J is TRBJ2-5 and V is TRBV7-8; 9 positions match TRBD1. CDR1 and CDR2 (germline): SGHVS, FQNEAQ. This CDR3 is built from 17 residues. The trim removed 4 bases at V and 4 bases at J, leaving 13 bases unmatched. The DNA of the CDR3 is TGTGCCAGCAGCTCCTCCGGGTGGGACAGGGCCCCAGAGACCCAGTACTTC. Its protein is CASSSSGWDRAPETQYF.

The CDR3: CASSEGTGDVYEQYF. CDR3 in DNA: TGTGCCAGCAGCGAAGGGACAGGGGATGTCTACGAGCAGTACTTC. This sequence joins TRBV7-2 and TRBJ2-7; TRBD1 agrees at 10 bases. This CDR3 is built from 15 residues. Germline trimming cut 5 bases from V and 3 bases from J; bases unmatched to any gene: 7. Germline V CDR1 and CDR2: SGHTA, FQGNSA.

The CDR3 DNA reads as TGTGCCAGCAACTTATACCCCGGGGAGCTGTTTTTT. It is translated as CASNLYPGELFF. This chain connects TRBV6-2 or TRBV6-3 to TRBJ2-2, with D uncertain. The CDR3 is made up of 12 amino acids. V was clipped by 7 bases and J by 6 bases, with 9 bases between them. The germline gives CDR1 MNHEY, CDR2 SVGEGT.

The chain combines TRBV10-3 with TRBJ2-1, with 11 bases that match TRBD2. Germline values: CDR1 ENHRY, CDR2 SYGVKD. The CDR3 length is 14 residues. V was clipped by 6 bases and J by 8 bases; unmatched bases: 6. The CDR3: CAIRPGLADHEQFF. In nucleotides, the CDR3 is TGTGCCATCAGACCGGGACTAGCGGACCATGAGCAGTTCTTC.

J is TRBJ2-1 and V is TRBV29-1, with 7 bases lining up with TRBD2. Germline V CDR1 and CDR2: SQVTM, ANQGSEA. The V gene end was trimmed by 6 bases and the J gene end by 9 bases; junction bases not matched to a gene: 17. There are 15 residues in the CDR3. DNA for the CDR3: TGCAGCGTGTCCTCTTTGACTAGCCACCGCACTGAGCAGTTCTTC. Protein: CSVSSLTSHRTEQFF.

The chain employs TRBV5-1 and TRBJ2-3; D perhaps matches TRBD2 (5 bases). Germline V gene lookup returns CDR1 SGHRS and CDR2 YFSETQ. This CDR3 has 15 residues. Trimming took 0 bases from V and 4 from J, leaving 12 bases between them. CDR3 loop: CASSLAGKGSDTQYF. The CDR3 DNA sequence: TGCGCCAGCAGCTTGGCCGGGAAGGGTTCAGATACGCAGTATTTT.

The chain is built from TRBV4-1 and TRBJ2-1, with D maybe TRBD1 (5 bases). The CDR3 contains 13 residues. Germline CDR1 and CDR2: MGHRA and YSYEKL. V lost 1 base and J lost 7, with 8 bases in between. CDR3 region: CASSQGQRNEQFF. CDR3 DNA: TGCGCCAGCAGCCAAGGACAGAGGAATGAGCAGTTCTTC.

The chain links TRBV15 to TRBJ2-5; D is ambiguous. Germline loops: CDR1 LNHNV, CDR2 YYDKDF (reference sequence). The ends were cut back, 5 bases at V and 3 bases at J, with 10 bases in the middle. The CDR3 is 13 amino acids. The chain's CDR3 is CATSSTYKETQYF. The CDR3 nucleotides are TGTGCCACCAGCTCTACCTACAAAGAGACCCAGTACTTC.

This clonotype was observed a few times. The chain couples TRBV12-3 or TRBV12-4 to TRBJ2-5; 8 positions match TRBD2. This CDR3 spans 18 amino acids. Trimming at V came to 3 bases and at J to 4 bases, leaving 16 bases not matched to a gene. The CDR3 loop is CASSFGRAQTSFGETQYF. CDR3 sequence (DNA): TGTGCCAGCAGTTTCGGGAGGGCACAAACCTCCTTCGGAGAGACCCAGTACTTC.

This clonotype was detected a few times. At one end the junction does not follow the germline gene, possibly because of a read error. This chain connects TRBV12-3 or TRBV12-4 to TRBJ2-7; the match to TRBD1 covers 8 bases. The CDR3 totals 17 residues. CDR3 DNA: TGTGTCAGCAGTCGGTATCTCCCGGGACAGGCCTCCTACGAGCAGTACTTC. Its protein is CVSSRYLPGQASYEQYF.

This clonotype turned up a few times. V and J are TRBV6-1 and TRBJ2-7; unclear D gene. CDR1 and CDR2 (germline): MNHNS, SASEGT. The CDR3 sequence is 14 residues long. V gave up 7 bases and J gave up 2 bases, with 15 bases separating them. CDR3 amino acids: CASMDDIRAYEQYF. The CDR3 region has the DNA TGTGCCAGCATGGACGACATACGGGCCTACGAGCAGTACTTC.

V usage is TRBV12-3 or TRBV12-4 and J usage is TRBJ2-1; D uncertain. CDR3 length: 12 residues. Trimming pared 5 bases from V and 8 bases from J, leaving 10 bases between. In DNA form, the CDR3 reads TGTGCCAGCAGTCCCGCCCCATATGAGCAGTTCTTC. It is translated as CASSPAPYEQFF.

There are a few counts of this clonotype. The V and J genes are TRBV10-3 and TRBJ2-6; the match to TRBD1 covers 8 bases. J lost 2 bases, V lost 4 bases, and 4 bases had no gene match. Germline V gives CDR1 ENHRY, CDR2 SYGVKD. The CDR3 is 16 amino acids. The CDR3 DNA reads as TGTGCCATCAGTGCTCAGGGGGCAACTGGGGCCAACGTCCTGACTTTC. It specifies CAISAQGATGANVLTF.

The gene calls are TRBV13 and TRBJ2-7; D unresolved. V lost 0 bases and J lost 2, with 11 bases in between. Germline V gene sequence: CDR1 PRHDT, CDR2 FYEKMQ (reference sequence). The CDR3 has 15 amino acids. CDR3 nucleotides: TGTGCCAGCAGCTTAGGCCCGGCAGTTACCTACGAGCAGTACTTC. The encoded protein is CASSLGPAVTYEQYF.

There are a few counts of this clonotype. The CDR3 loop reads CSARYTGVNEQFF. CDR3 coding DNA: TGCAGTGCTAGGTATACAGGGGTCAATGAGCAGTTCTTC. This chain links TRBV20-1 with TRBJ2-1; 7 nucleotides agree with TRBD1. With V trimmed by 3 bases and J by 6 bases, 5 bases remained unmatched. This CDR3 spans 13 amino acids. CDR1 is DFQATT, CDR2 SNEGSKA, per germline (reference sequence).

This clonotype turned up a few times. The rearrangement uses TRBV28 and TRBJ1-5, with D uncertain. This CDR3 has 12 residues. Trimming shortened V by 6 bases and J by 7 bases, and 10 bases separated the two germline ends. Per germline, CDR1 MDHEN and CDR2 SYDVKM. The CDR3 nucleotides read TGTGCCAGCAGGATTGAGGCGCAGCCCCAGCATTTT. Protein product: CASRIEAQPQHF.

This clonotype was recorded a few times. V is TRBV20-1 and J is TRBJ2-1; possible D gene TRBD2, 6 bases. Trimming shortened V by 3 bases and J by 8 bases, and 26 bases separated the two germline ends. Germline CDR1 reads DFQATT; CDR2 reads SNEGSKA (reference sequence). The CDR3 is made up of 17 amino acids. DNA of the CDR3: TGCAGTGCTAGGGATCGTGCTAGCGTCACTGTCAGGGATGAGCAGTTCTTC. Translation: CSARDRASVTVRDEQFF.